This T cell receptor (beta chain) was identified during a study of T cells in Graves' hyperthyroidism and ophthalmopathy. The V segment lost 4 bases and the J segment 1 base; nucleotides outside the gene matches: 6. This CDR3 is built from 15 residues. From germline, CDR1 is SGDLS and CDR2 YYNGEE. Findings of the study overall: Ophthalmopathy was told apart from stable hyperthyroidism by a 13 V-J model. Within blood appeared most thyroid clonotypes that had expanded above 0.001.

The TCR beta CDR3 regions underwent amplification using RNA transcripts as the source. A first-round RT-PCR of the TCR CDR3 used the HTBI primer set. TCRdb used MiXCR to reprocess the multiplex PCR reads, holding one entry per CDR3 protein. The sample shows over 400,000 distinct CDR3 sequences, 22% of them seen only once. On this clonotype itself: Its antigen is currently unknown.

The gene calls are TRBV9 and TRBJ2-7; 9 positions match TRBD1. Sequencing input: blood. The receptor comes from a woman aged 70-85 years with Graves' ophthalmopathy. The CDR3 coding sequence is TGTGCCAGCAGCCGCCGACAGGGGGGATCCTACGAGCAGTACTTC. Amino acids: CASSRRQGGSYEQYF. The whole variable domain, remainder taken from reference TRBV9 and TRBJ2-7, is DSGVTQTPKHLITATGQRVTLRCSPRSGDLSVYWYQQSLDQGLQFLIQYYNGEERAKGNILERFSAQQFPDLHSELNLSSLELGDSALYFCASSRRQGGSYEQYFGPGTRLTVT.